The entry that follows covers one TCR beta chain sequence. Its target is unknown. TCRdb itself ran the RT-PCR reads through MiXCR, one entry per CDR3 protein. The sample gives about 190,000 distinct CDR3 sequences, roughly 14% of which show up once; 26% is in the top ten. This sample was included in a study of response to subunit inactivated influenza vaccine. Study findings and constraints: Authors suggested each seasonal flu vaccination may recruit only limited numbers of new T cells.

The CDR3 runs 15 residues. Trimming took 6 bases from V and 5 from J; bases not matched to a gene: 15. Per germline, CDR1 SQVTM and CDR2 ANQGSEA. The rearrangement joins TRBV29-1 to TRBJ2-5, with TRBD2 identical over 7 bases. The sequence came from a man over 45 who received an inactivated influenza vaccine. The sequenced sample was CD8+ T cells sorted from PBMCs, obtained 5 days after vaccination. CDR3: CSVAGGTPGGETQYF. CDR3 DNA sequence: TGCAGCGTCGCAGGCGGGACTCCCGGGGGGGAGACCCAGTACTTC. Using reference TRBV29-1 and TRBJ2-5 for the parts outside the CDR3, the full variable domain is SAVISQKPSRDICQRGTSLTIQCQVDSQVTMMFWYRQQPGQSLTLIATANQGSEATYESGFVIDKFPISRPNLTFSTLTVSNMSPEDSSIYLCSVAGGTPGGETQYFGPGTRLLVL.